What follows are 31 T cell receptor beta chains derived from one specimen sequenced in a study of Ad26.COV2.S vaccination and SARS-CoV-2 variants (dated by TCRdb to the early 2020s). Explained via the paper, the treatment or condition label denotes: around 19 received Ad26.COV2.S at low or high dose, single or two shots; about 5 received placebo; per-sample allocation not given. For vaccine and placebo recipients, the sequenced repertoires came from samples collected on day 63 after the first injection. Preparation of the library involved the immunoSEQ multiplex PCR assay. The immuneACCESS repertoire file appears here via TCRdb, limited to in-frame rearrangements. These files lack a portion of the clones; in checked studies, under half of the deficit traces to unresolved V genes, and the cause of the others is not known. The sample data list hundreds of thousands of clones, and around 87% of these were observed just once. Jointly, the top ten make up over 2.5% of the sample.

The material was peripheral blood, obtained in a trial of Ad26.COV2.S vaccine versus placebo. Receptors originate from a person between 18 and 59 years old who received the Ad26.COV2.S COVID-19 vaccine or a placebo.

This clone was seen more than once but under ten times. This CDR3 reads CASSMILAVNQPQHF. Written as DNA, the CDR3 is TGTGCCAGTAGTATGATATTGGCAGTCAATCAGCCCCAGCATTTT. V is TRBV19 and J is TRBJ1-5; no definite D call. From germline, CDR1 is LNHDA and CDR2 SQIVND (reference sequence). V shed 3 bases and J shed 3 bases, with 12 bases lying between them. The length of the CDR3 is 15 residues.

The sample holds a few counts of this clone. The genes are TRBV27 and TRBJ2-3; 7 bases agree with TRBD2. This CDR3 comprises 14 residues. V shed 7 bases, J shed 4 bases, and the junction held 8 bases outside the gene matches. Germline V CDR1 and CDR2: MNHEY, SMNVEV (reference sequence). CDR3 in amino acids: CASTPWTRADTQYF. CDR3 coding DNA: TGTGCCAGCACCCCATGGACTAGAGCAGATACGCAGTATTTT.

The J gene is TRBJ2-7, the V gene TRBV29-1; D remains ambiguous. V was shortened by 5 bases and J by 2 bases, with 13 bases between the two germline ends. The V gene's germline CDR1 is SQVTM and CDR2 ANQGSEA. The CDR3 covers 13 residues. This CDR3 reads CSVLFPVPYEQYF. In DNA, the CDR3 is TGCAGCGTTCTGTTTCCCGTCCCCTACGAGCAGTACTTC.

The rearrangement joins TRBV5-1 to TRBJ2-2; D is perhaps TRBD2 (6 bases). The germline V and J ends were trimmed by 4 bases and 4 bases, with 8 bases remaining between them. The CDR3 consists of 13 residues. Germline V gene lookup returns CDR1 SGHRS and CDR2 YFSETQ. DNA of the CDR3: TGCGCCAGCAGCGACGGGGGCACCGGGGAGCTGTTTTTT. Residues: CASSDGGTGELFF.

The rearrangement joins TRBV19 to TRBJ2-6; D not resolved. Looked up from germline, CDR1 is LNHDA and CDR2 is SQIVND (reference sequence). CDR3 length equals 15 residues. Deletions cut 1 base from V and 0 bases from J, with 4 bases between. CDR3 bases: TGTGCCAGTAGTATAGCTATCTCTGGGGCCAACGTCCTGACTTTC. Its translation is CASSIAISGANVLTF.

This clone came up a few times. The rearrangement uses TRBV2 and TRBJ1-4; D remains unclear. Trimming took 3 bases from V and 0 from J, leaving 11 bases between them. Germline CDR1 is SNHLY and CDR2 is FYNNEI. The CDR3 runs to 16 residues. CDR3 coding DNA: TGTGCCAGCAGTGACTTCGGGATAACAACTAATGAAAAACTGTTTTTT. Its protein is CASSDFGITTNEKLFF.

The chain links TRBV19 to TRBJ2-1; no definite D call. CDR3 size: 9 residues. Trimming took 7 bases from V and 9 from J, leaving 4 bases between them. Germline CDR1 and CDR2: LNHDA and SQIVND (reference sequence). The CDR3 region has the DNA TGTGCCAGTACAACTGAGCAGTTCTTC. This encodes CASTTEQFF.

V and J are TRBV7-6 and TRBJ2-7; D possibly corresponds to TRBD2 (6 bases). CDR1 is SGHVS, CDR2 FNYEAQ, per germline. V was pared by 4 bases and J by 1 base, with 11 bases between. The CDR3 is made up of 14 amino acids. CDR3 loop: CASSSPSESYEQYF. As DNA, the CDR3 is TGTGCCAGCAGCTCTCCTAGCGAATCCTACGAGCAGTACTTC.

V and J are TRBV18 and TRBJ1-1, with 7 nucleotides matching TRBD1. Trimming took 4 bases from V and 4 from J; bases not matched to a gene: 12. Germline V gene data show CDR1 as KGHSH and CDR2 as LQKENI. The CDR3 spans 16 residues. The CDR3 DNA reads TGTGCCAGCTCACTCGAGACAGGGAGAAGAGGCACTGAAGCTTTCTTT. Translating gives CASSLETGRRGTEAFF.

V gene TRBV13 combines with J gene TRBJ2-1; D not resolved. V was clipped by 5 bases and J by 7 bases, with 9 bases between them. CDR3 length: 12 residues. Germline CDR1 is PRHDT and CDR2 is FYEKMQ (reference sequence). CDR3 DNA: TGTGCCAGCAGCCAGACAAGTAATGAGCAGTTCTTC. Amino acid sequence: CASSQTSNEQFF.

The chain uses TRBV18 and TRBJ2-7, with 10 bases aligning to TRBD1. Germline-derived CDR1 and CDR2 are KGHSH and LQKENI. V lost 3 bases, J lost 3 bases, and 2 bases stayed unmatched. The CDR3 has 14 amino acids. The CDR3 loop is CASSPTGGVYEQYF. As DNA, the CDR3 is TGTGCCAGCTCACCGACAGGGGGCGTCTACGAGCAGTACTTC. Full variable domain (rest looked up from reference TRBV18 and TRBJ2-7): NAGVMQNPRHLVRRRGQEARLRCSPMKGHSHVYWYRQLPEEGLKFMVYLQKENIIDESGMPKERFSAEFPKEGPSILRIQQVVRGDSAAYFCASSPTGGVYEQYFGPGTRLTVT.

The chain carries TRBV3-1 (or the pseudogene TRBV3-2) and TRBJ2-3; the D gene is possibly TRBD2 (6 bases). The CDR3 is made up of 14 amino acids. V lost 1 base and J 4 bases, leaving 9 bases between the germline ends. Germline CDR1 reads LGHDT; CDR2 reads YNNKEL (reference sequence). The CDR3 DNA reads TGTGCCAGCAGCCAAGCGGTAGCGGCAGATACGCAGTATTTT. This translates into CASSQAVAADTQYF.

The CDR3 DNA reads as TGTGCCAGCAGCCCGGCGGGGGCGAACTATGGCTACACCTTC. Translating it yields CASSPAGANYGYTF. The chain links TRBV11-2 to TRBJ1-2, with a possible D match to TRBD1 (6 bases). CDR3 length: 14 residues. Germline CDR1 SGHAT, CDR2 FQNNGV. V was cut by 5 bases and J by 2 bases, with 12 bases left in between.

V is TRBV2 and J is TRBJ1-5; D is undetermined. The CDR3 contains 14 residues. Trimming shortened V by 0 bases and J by 0 bases, and 3 bases separated the two germline ends. Germline V gene data show CDR1 as SNHLY and CDR2 as FYNNEI. The CDR3 is CASSEALSNQPQHF. DNA for the CDR3: TGTGCCAGCAGTGAAGCGCTTAGCAATCAGCCCCAGCATTTT.

V is TRBV7-6 and J is TRBJ1-6; perhaps TRBD1 as D (5 bases). Germline V CDR1 and CDR2: SGHVS, FNYEAQ. Trimming removed 0 bases at V and 10 bases at J, with 13 bases between. The length of the CDR3 is 15 residues. The CDR3 DNA sequence: TGTGCCAGCAGCTTAGCGAGGACGGGGCAGTCACCCCTCCACTTT. As protein: CASSLARTGQSPLHF.

The chain recombines TRBV11-1 with TRBJ2-3, with 7 positions matching TRBD2. CDR3 length: 16 residues. Looked up from germline, CDR1 is SGHAT and CDR2 is FQDESV (reference sequence). J was trimmed by 6 bases and V by 3 bases; bases with no gene match: 12. The CDR3 here is CASSLSSGYRTDTQYF. The CDR3 bases are TGTGCCAGCAGCTTGAGTAGCGGGTATAGGACCGATACGCAGTATTTT. The variable domain in full, with the rest retrieved from reference TRBV11-1 and TRBJ2-3, is EAEVAQSPRYKITEKSQAVAFWCDPISGHATLYWYRQILGQGPELLVQFQDESVVDDSQLPKDRFSAERLKGVDSTLKIQPAELGDSAMYLCASSLSSGYRTDTQYFGPGTRLTVL.

This chain uses TRBV6-6 with TRBJ1-1, with D hard to call. The germline V gene has CDR1 MNHNY and CDR2 SVGAGI (reference sequence). The CDR3 totals 13 residues. Trimming left V 5 bases short and J 7 bases short, with 14 bases between. The CDR3 DNA is TGTGCCAGCAGTAGCCAGCCCGGAGGTGAAGCTTTCTTT. This translates into CASSSQPGGEAFF.

This clone occurred once. The gene calls are TRBV7-8 and TRBJ1-3, with D perhaps matching TRBD1 (6 bases). Germline V lookup: CDR1 SGHVS, CDR2 FQNEAQ. The V gene lost 2 bases and the J gene lost 0 bases, with 11 bases spanning the gap. The CDR3 has 16 residues. The CDR3 is CASSLTDSSSGNTIYF. The CDR3 nucleotides are TGTGCCAGCAGCTTAACGGACAGCAGCTCTGGAAACACCATATATTTT.

The chain has TRBV5-4 and TRBJ2-7, with TRBD1 identical over 11 bases. The CDR3 consists of 16 residues. Germline V lookup: CDR1 SGHNT, CDR2 YYREEE (reference sequence). The V and J ends lost 5 bases and 3 bases, in that order; junction bases with no gene match: 10. This CDR3 is CASSRGQGDPNYEQYF. In DNA form, the CDR3 reads TGTGCCAGCAGTAGGGGACAGGGGGATCCCAACTACGAGCAGTACTTC.

This chain connects TRBV25-1 to TRBJ1-2; TRBD1 matches 12 bases. This CDR3 is 17 amino acids long. From germline, CDR1 is MGHDK and CDR2 SYGVNS. V lost 0 bases and J lost 3; bases outside the gene matches: 5. The CDR3 reads CASSEYKGTGGDYGYTF. The DNA for the CDR3 is TGTGCCAGCAGTGAATATAAGGGGACAGGGGGCGACTATGGCTACACCTTC.

This chain connects TRBV7-2 to TRBJ1-5; D ambiguous. Trimming removed 3 bases at V and 5 bases at J, with 11 bases between. The CDR3 is made up of 14 amino acids. Germline lookup yields CDR1 SGHTA and CDR2 FQGNSA. Here the CDR3 DNA reads TGTGCCAGCAGCTTTCTCGGGGTGGATCAGCCCCAGCATTTT. It translates to CASSFLGVDQPQHF.

This rearrangement joins TRBV13 to TRBJ2-1, with TRBD2 matching over 13 bases. Trimming took 3 bases from V and 1 from J; bases not matched to a gene: 9. CDR1 is PRHDT and CDR2 is FYEKMQ in the germline V gene (reference sequence). This CDR3 is built from 19 residues. In DNA, the CDR3 is TGTGCCAGCAGCTTTAGACTAGCGGGGGGTCGCGATTCCTACAATGAGCAGTTCTTC. As protein: CASSFRLAGGRDSYNEQFF.

This chain links TRBV7-9 with TRBJ1-2; D unresolved. Germline-derived CDR1 and CDR2 are SEHNR and FQNEAQ (reference sequence). Trimming took 8 bases from V and 10 from J, leaving 5 bases between them. The CDR3 has 8 residues. In DNA form, the CDR3 reads TGTGCCAGCGAAGACTACACCTTC. Translating it yields CASEDYTF.

The V call is TRBV10-3, the J call TRBJ1-2, with D possibly matching TRBD1 (5 bases). CDR3 length: 13 amino acids. Trimming left V 10 bases short and J 4 bases short, with 16 bases between. The germline CDR1 and CDR2 sequences are ENHRY and SYGVKD. The CDR3 region is CATQARESYGYTF. As DNA, the CDR3 is TGTGCCACGCAGGCCAGGGAAAGCTATGGCTACACCTTC.

This chain connects TRBV28 to TRBJ1-5; the D gene is possibly TRBD1 (5 bases). V lost 6 bases and J 5 bases, leaving 17 bases between the germline ends. Germline V gene data show CDR1 as MDHEN and CDR2 as SYDVKM. CDR3 length equals 15 residues. CDR3 region: CASRNSRGSYQPQHF. The DNA for the CDR3 is TGTGCCAGCAGGAACTCGAGGGGAAGTTATCAGCCCCAGCATTTT.

J is TRBJ2-5 and V is TRBV15; 7 bases are a match to TRBD2. The trim removed 5 bases at V and 4 bases at J, leaving 10 bases unmatched. Germline V CDR1 and CDR2: LNHNV, YYDKDF (reference sequence). The CDR3 contains 15 residues. CDR3 protein: CATSDPGSGLETQYF. CDR3 coding DNA: TGTGCCACCAGCGACCCGGGTAGCGGGTTAGAGACCCAGTACTTC. Drawing the rest from reference TRBV15 and TRBJ2-5, the complete variable domain is DAMVIQNPRYQVTQFGKPVTLSCSQTLNHNVMYWYQQKSSQAPKLLFHYYDKDFNNEADTPDNFQSRRPNTSFCFLDIRSPGLGDTAMYLCATSDPGSGLETQYFGPGTRLLVL.

This chain links TRBV5-6 with TRBJ1-2; 8 bases agree with TRBD1. This CDR3 spans 15 amino acids. J gave up 2 bases and V 6 bases, and 9 bases lay outside the gene matches. Looked up from germline, CDR1 is SGHDT and CDR2 is YYEEEE. The CDR3 DNA follows: TGTGCCAGCACCAGGGGGCGGGGAACAAACTATGGCTACACCTTC. It translates to CASTRGRGTNYGYTF.

The V call is TRBV2, the J call TRBJ2-3, with 13 bases aligning to TRBD2. The junction had 3 bases not matched to a gene; V was cut back by 6 bases and J by 0 bases. CDR1 and CDR2 (germline): SNHLY, FYNNEI. CDR3 size: 16 residues. The CDR3: CASRTSGGSSTDTQYF. The DNA of the CDR3 is TGTGCCAGCAGGACTAGCGGGGGGTCTAGCACAGATACGCAGTATTTT.

The chain employs TRBV6-1 and TRBJ2-7; no firm D call. Trimming removed 1 base at V and 3 bases at J, with 13 bases between. Germline CDR1 MNHNS, CDR2 SASEGT. The CDR3 has 15 amino acids. The CDR3 region is CASSEGTGQFYEQYF. DNA for the CDR3: TGTGCCAGCAGTGAAGGGACCGGCCAATTCTACGAGCAGTACTTC.

This clone showed up just once. The CDR3 sequence is CASSFGQVSGANVLTF. The CDR3 DNA sequence: TGTGCCAGCAGTTTTGGCCAGGTCTCTGGGGCCAACGTCCTGACTTTC. The chain employs TRBV28 and TRBJ2-6; D gene uncertain. The V gene lost 3 bases and the J gene lost 0 bases, with 9 bases spanning the gap. The CDR3 runs 16 residues. CDR1 MDHEN and CDR2 SYDVKM come from the germline V gene.

In this sample, this clone turned up once. The V call is TRBV19, the J call TRBJ1-1; TRBD1 aligns across 7 bases. V was pared by 6 bases and J by 4 bases, with 8 bases of the junction left unmatched. Germline assignment: CDR1 LNHDA and CDR2 SQIVND (reference sequence). This CDR3 region has 14 residues. The CDR3 spells CASSLIGGITEAFF. The CDR3 DNA reads TGTGCCAGTAGCCTCATAGGGGGCATCACTGAAGCTTTCTTT.